Shown below are 12 T cell receptor beta chains from a single sample sequenced in a study of T cell repertoires in cytomegalovirus infection. TCRdb redid the calling of the reads with MiXCR, one entry per CDR3 protein. The sample consists of fewer than 550,000 distinct CDR3 sequences, about 11% of them appearing once. Specimen: PBMCs. These receptor sequences come from a human donor in good health (CMV status not recorded). Some clones in this sample may be carry-over from other donors' samples.

This clonotype was seen many times. The chain carries TRBV15 and TRBJ2-6; D remains unclear. Germline V CDR1 and CDR2: LNHNV, YYDKDF (reference sequence). This CDR3 contains 17 residues. Trimming pared 0 bases from V and 4 bases from J, leaving 13 bases between. CDR3 loop: CATSRDRSLWGANVLTF. CDR3 bases: TGTGCCACCAGCAGAGACAGGAGCCTCTGGGGGGCCAACGTCCTGACTTTC.

The rearrangement joins TRBV4-1 to TRBJ1-1; D remains unclear. The V end was cut by 2 bases, the J end by 8 bases, with 12 bases between. The CDR3 totals 13 residues. Germline lookup yields CDR1 MGHRA and CDR2 YSYEKL. The CDR3 region has the DNA TGCGCCAGCAGCCAACTGAGGACCGCCGAAGCTTTCTTT. Translation: CASSQLRTAEAFF.

Ten or more counts support this clonotype. This rearrangement joins TRBV11-1 to TRBJ2-1, with unresolved D. CDR1 is SGHAT, CDR2 FQDESV, per germline (reference sequence). This CDR3 is built from 16 residues. Trimming removed 4 bases from V and 3 bases from J, with 16 bases in between. For the CDR3, the DNA is TGTGCCAGCAGCTCCGGGTCTACTACCTACTACAATGAGCAGTTCTTC. Its translation: CASSSGSTTYYNEQFF. Supplemented by reference TRBV11-1 and TRBJ2-1, the full variable domain reads EAEVAQSPRYKITEKSQAVAFWCDPISGHATLYWYRQILGQGPELLVQFQDESVVDDSQLPKDRFSAERLKGVDSTLKIQPAELGDSAMYLCASSSGSTTYYNEQFFGPGTRLTVL.

In this sample, this clonotype turned up many times. V usage is TRBV5-1 and J usage is TRBJ2-1, with TRBD1 as a possible D gene (5 bases). The germline CDR1 and CDR2 sequences are SGHRS and YFSETQ. The CDR3 extends over 14 amino acids. V lost 1 base and J 5 bases, leaving 10 bases between the germline ends. The CDR3 loop reads CASSLRTNNNEQFF. CDR3 bases: TGCGCCAGCAGCTTGCGGACAAATAACAATGAGCAGTTCTTC.

This clonotype was detected only a few times. J is TRBJ1-1 and V is TRBV29-1, with 7 bases lining up with TRBD1. Germline CDR1 SQVTM, CDR2 ANQGSEA. The J segment lost 3 bases and the V segment lost 6 bases, leaving 10 bases of the junction unmatched. The CDR3 is made up of 14 amino acids. The CDR3 nucleotides read TGCAGCGTCGACCAAAGGACAGGTCACACTGAAGCTTTCTTT. Amino acids: CSVDQRTGHTEAFF.

This clonotype was recorded at least ten times. The CDR3 is CASSRSTGRTEAFF. In nucleotides, the CDR3 is TGTGCCAGCAGCCGATCTACAGGGAGAACTGAAGCTTTCTTT. The chain employs TRBV6-1 and TRBJ1-1; TRBD1 might be the D (6 bases). Germline-derived CDR1 and CDR2 are MNHNS and SASEGT. Trimming took 6 bases from V and 5 from J, leaving 16 bases between them. There are 14 residues in the CDR3.

This clonotype appeared many times. The chain has TRBV7-2 and TRBJ2-3; either TRBD1 or TRBD2 may supply D (5 bases each). CDR1 is SGHTA, CDR2 FQGNSA, per germline. This CDR3 comprises 14 residues. V lost 5 bases to trimming and J lost 0 bases, with 9 bases between them. CDR3 nucleotide sequence: TGTGCCAGCAGCCCGGGGCCGAGCACAGATACGCAGTATTTT. It yields the protein CASSPGPSTDTQYF.

In its sample, this clonotype was seen many times. The chain carries TRBV7-8 and TRBJ2-5; the match to TRBD2 covers 11 bases. Germline trimming cut 5 bases from V and 5 bases from J; bases unmatched to any gene: 25. There are 21 residues in the CDR3. CDR1 and CDR2 from the germline V gene are SGHVS and FQNEAQ. The chain's CDR3 is CASSDGHLKTRSGRARETQYF. For the CDR3, the DNA is TGTGCCAGCAGCGACGGACACCTAAAAACCCGTAGCGGGAGGGCCAGGGAGACCCAGTACTTC. Full variable domain (missing parts from reference TRBV7-8 and TRBJ2-5): GAGVSQSPRYKVAKRGQDVALRCDPISGHVSLFWYQQALGQGPEFLTYFQNEAQLDKSGLPSDRFFAERPEGSVSTLKIQRTQQEDSAVYLCASSDGHLKTRSGRARETQYFGPGTRLLVL.

The chain combines TRBV19 with TRBJ1-1; D is undetermined. Germline V CDR1 and CDR2: LNHDA, SQIVND (reference sequence). V lost 5 bases and J lost 4, with 14 bases in between. The CDR3 has 14 amino acids. The CDR3 sequence: CASSSGVGSTEAFF. Here the CDR3 DNA reads TGTGCCAGTAGTTCCGGTGTGGGGAGCACTGAAGCTTTCTTT. The whole variable domain, remainder taken from reference TRBV19 and TRBJ1-1, is DGGITQSPKYLFRKEGQNVTLSCEQNLNHDAMYWYRQDPGQGLRLIYYSQIVNDFQKGDIAEGYSVSREKKESFPLTVTSAQKNPTAFYLCASSSGVGSTEAFFGQGTRLTVV.

The table lists this clonotype with a few counts. The rearrangement joins TRBV4-1 to TRBJ2-7; 7 positions agree with TRBD1. V dropped 1 base and J dropped 2; count of bases not matched to a gene: 8. This CDR3 has 16 amino acids. The V gene's germline CDR1 is MGHRA and CDR2 YSYEKL. CDR3 in amino acids: CASSQAPDRVTYEQYF. The CDR3 DNA follows: TGCGCCAGCAGCCAAGCCCCCGACAGGGTGACCTACGAGCAGTACTTC.

This clonotype has only a few counts. This chain joins TRBV29-1 and TRBJ1-5, with TRBD1 identical over 8 bases. The CDR3 has 13 amino acids. V was clipped by 5 bases and J by 5 bases; unmatched bases: 5. CDR1 and CDR2 from the germline V gene are SQVTM and ANQGSEA. CDR3 amino acids: CSVLDRDDQPQHF. DNA of the CDR3: TGCAGCGTTTTGGACAGGGATGATCAGCCCCAGCATTTT.

This chain joins TRBV2 and TRBJ1-2; D call uncertain. V was shortened by 5 bases and J by 6 bases, with 4 bases between the two germline ends. The CDR3 has 10 residues. Germline values: CDR1 SNHLY, CDR2 FYNNEI. The DNA for the CDR3 is TGTGCCAGCAGTATGGATGGCTACACCTTC. This gives the protein CASSMDGYTF.